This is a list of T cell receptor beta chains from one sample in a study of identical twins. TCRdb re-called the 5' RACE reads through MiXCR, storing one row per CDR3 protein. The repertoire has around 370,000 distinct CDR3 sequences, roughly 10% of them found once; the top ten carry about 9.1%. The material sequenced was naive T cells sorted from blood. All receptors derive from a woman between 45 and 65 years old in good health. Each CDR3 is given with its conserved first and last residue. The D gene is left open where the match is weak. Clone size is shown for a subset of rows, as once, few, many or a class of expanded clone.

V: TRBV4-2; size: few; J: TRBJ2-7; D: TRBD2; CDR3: CASSQGGTSGRAEWF; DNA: TGTGCCAGCAGCCAAGGGGGTACTAGCGGGAGGGCCGAGTGGTTC
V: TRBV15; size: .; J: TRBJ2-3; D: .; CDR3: CATSRNLADTQYF; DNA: TGTGCCACCAGCAGAAACCTTGCAGATACGCAGTATTTT
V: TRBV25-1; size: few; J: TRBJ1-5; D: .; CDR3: CASSAPGEPQHF; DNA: TGTGCCAGCAGTGCCCCGGGAGAGCCCCAGCATTTT
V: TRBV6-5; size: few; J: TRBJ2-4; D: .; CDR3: CASSAGVVKNIQYF; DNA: TGTGCCAGCAGTGCAGGGGTCGTCAAAAACATTCAGTACTTC
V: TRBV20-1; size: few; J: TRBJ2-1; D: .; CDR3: CSARIGEKQFF; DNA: TGCAGTGCTAGAATCGGGGAGAAGCAGTTCTTC
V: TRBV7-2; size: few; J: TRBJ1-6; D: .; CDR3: CASNTPVGGTSNSPLHF; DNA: TGTGCCAGCAACACCCCTGTTGGAGGAACCTCTAATTCACCCCTCCACTTT
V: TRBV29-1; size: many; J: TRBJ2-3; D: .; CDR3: CSVVGGGGSTDTQYF; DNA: TGCAGCGTTGTAGGGGGGGGTGGGTCCACAGATACGCAGTATTTT
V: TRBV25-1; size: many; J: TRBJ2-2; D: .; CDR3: CASSATARGELFF; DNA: TGTGCCAGCAGTGCTACGGCTAGAGGGGAGCTGTTTTTT
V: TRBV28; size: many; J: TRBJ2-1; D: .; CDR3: CASSARGEQFF; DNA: TGTGCCAGCAGTGCCAGGGGCGAGCAGTTCTTC
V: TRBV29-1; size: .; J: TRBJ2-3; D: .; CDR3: CSVETETSTDTQYF; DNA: TGCAGCGTTGAGACGGAAACTAGCACAGATACGCAGTATTTT
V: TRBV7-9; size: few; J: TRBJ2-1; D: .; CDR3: CASNDNEQFF; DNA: TGTGCCAGTAACGACAATGAGCAGTTCTTC
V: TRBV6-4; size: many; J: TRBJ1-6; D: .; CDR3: CASIGIMANSPLHF; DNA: TGTGCCAGCATAGGAATTATGGCAAATTCACCCCTCCACTTT
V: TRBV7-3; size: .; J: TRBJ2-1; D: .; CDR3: CASSLNPSSTGSEQFF; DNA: TGTGCCAGCAGCTTAAATCCCAGCTCAACGGGCAGTGAGCAGTTCTTC
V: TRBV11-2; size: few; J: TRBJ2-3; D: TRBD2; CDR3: CASSIRIAGGIIDTQYF; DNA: TGTGCCAGCAGCATCAGAATAGCGGGAGGAATTATAGATACGCAGTATTTT
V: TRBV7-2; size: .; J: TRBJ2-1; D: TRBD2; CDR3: CASSLGPAGLDNEQFF; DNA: TGTGCCAGCAGCTTAGGTCCAGCGGGGTTAGACAATGAGCAGTTCTTC
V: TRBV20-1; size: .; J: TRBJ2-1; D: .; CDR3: CSASQTSDRTNFF; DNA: TGCAGTGCTAGCCAAACTAGTGATCGGACGAATTTCTTC